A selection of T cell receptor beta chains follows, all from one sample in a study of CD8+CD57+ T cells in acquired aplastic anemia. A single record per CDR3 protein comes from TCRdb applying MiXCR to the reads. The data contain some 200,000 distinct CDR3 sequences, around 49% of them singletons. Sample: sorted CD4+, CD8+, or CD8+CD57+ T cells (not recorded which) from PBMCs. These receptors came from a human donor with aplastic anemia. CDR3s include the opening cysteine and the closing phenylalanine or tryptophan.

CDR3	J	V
CATSSHTFQETQYF	TRBJ2-5	TRBV15
CSAFGGGLGSPLHF	TRBJ1-6	TRBV20-1
CASSIGPRNEQFF	TRBJ2-1	TRBV19
CATAGTGVGANVLTF	TRBJ2-6	TRBV15
CASSLGQLDTQYF	TRBJ2-3	TRBV5-1
CASFIWGNSNQPQHF	TRBJ1-5	TRBV6-1
CASSLVLTRDTQYF	TRBJ2-3	TRBV5-1
CASSESGTAETQYF	TRBJ2-5	TRBV5-1
CASRTRLAGVLYNERFF	TRBJ2-1	TRBV28
CATSSGHDATNEKLFF	TRBJ1-4	TRBV15
CASSRGRTGYEQYF	TRBJ2-7	TRBV19
CASSSSGLVGELFF	TRBJ2-2	TRBV6-5
CSAAGTYNSPLHF	TRBJ1-6	TRBV20-1